Each of the 31 T cell receptor beta chains below was sequenced from the same sample in a study of cytomegalovirus exposure and HLA in healthy donors. PCR employed 60 Vbeta and 13 Jbeta primers. Measured with immunoSEQ multiplex PCR; TCRdb has only the in-frame clones, and not every one. The sample yields more than 85,000 clones, about 13% seen once. Sequenced sample: PBMCs. Receptor source: a man aged 40-55 years in good health and CMV-seropositive.

This clone has more than one count but fewer than ten. V is TRBV6-1 and J is TRBJ2-7; 8 nucleotides agree with TRBD1. Germline V gene data show CDR1 as MNHNS and CDR2 as SASEGT. The J segment lost 4 bases and the V segment lost 7 bases, leaving 12 bases of the junction unmatched. The CDR3 contains 15 residues. CDR3 region: CASNSMTGAGYEQYF. In DNA form, the CDR3 reads TGTGCCAGCAACTCAATGACAGGGGCAGGTTACGAGCAGTACTTC.

This clone was counted between two and nine times. The chain employs TRBV6-5 and TRBJ1-2, with unresolved D. V was clipped by 2 bases and J by 6 bases, with 13 bases between them. Germline V lookup: CDR1 MNHEY, CDR2 SVGAGI. The CDR3 contains 14 residues. In DNA form, the CDR3 reads TGTGCCAGCAGTTACCGGGCGGGTTTGGATGGCTACACCTTC. Translation: CASSYRAGLDGYTF.

This clone was seen a handful of times. This sequence joins TRBV6-5 and TRBJ1-5; D unresolved. Germline V gene sequence: CDR1 MNHEY, CDR2 SVGAGI. Trimming stripped 6 bases from V and 4 bases from J, with 10 bases between. The CDR3 consists of 13 residues. The CDR3 here is CASRYGQNQPQHF. CDR3 in DNA: TGTGCCAGCAGGTACGGGCAAAATCAGCCCCAGCATTTT.

This chain links TRBV27 with TRBJ2-2, with 9 bases matching TRBD2. V lost 1 base, J lost 4 bases, and 19 bases stayed unmatched. The germline V gene has CDR1 MNHEY and CDR2 SMNVEV (reference sequence). The CDR3 runs to 21 residues. This CDR3 is CASSLLRGGLAISFFTGELFF. The DNA for the CDR3 is TGTGCCAGCAGTTTATTGCGGGGGGGACTAGCAATTAGCTTTTTCACCGGGGAGCTGTTTTTT.

The V gene is TRBV7-2, the J gene TRBJ2-4; tentative D call: TRBD2 (6 bases). CDR1 is SGHTA and CDR2 is FQGNSA in the germline V gene. The V end lost 5 bases, the J end lost 8 bases, and 25 bases lay between the germline ends. There are 17 residues in the CDR3. The chain's CDR3 is CASSRGRATAGQDIQYF. The CDR3 DNA follows: TGTGCCAGCAGCCGAGGGCGCGCAACCGCGGGGCAGGACATTCAGTACTTC.

This chain joins TRBV15 and TRBJ1-3, with 10 bases identical to TRBD1. The CDR3 is made up of 13 amino acids. Germline CDR1 reads LNHNV; CDR2 reads YYDKDF (reference sequence). V lost 5 bases and J lost 7; bases outside the gene matches: 2. Written as DNA, the CDR3 is TGTGCCACCAGCGCGGACAGGGGGAACACCATATATTTT. Encoded protein: CATSADRGNTIYF.

This chain uses TRBV28 with TRBJ1-2, with a possible D match to TRBD1 (6 bases). Trimming cost V 3 bases and J 2 bases, with 7 bases left between them. CDR1 and CDR2 (germline): MDHEN, SYDVKM. The CDR3 contains 13 residues. The CDR3 loop reads CASSFQGNYGYTF. The DNA of the CDR3 is TGTGCCAGCAGTTTTCAGGGGAACTATGGCTACACCTTC.

This clone was detected a few times. The chain uses TRBV5-5 and TRBJ1-1; 8 nucleotides line up with TRBD1. V lost 4 bases and J lost 3; bases outside the gene matches: 8. CDR1 and CDR2 from the germline V gene are SGHKS and YYEKEE (reference sequence). The CDR3 is 15 amino acids. This CDR3 reads CASSLRTGLYTEAFF. The CDR3 DNA reads as TGTGCCAGCAGCCTGCGGACAGGGCTTTACACTGAAGCTTTCTTT.

The chain combines TRBV18 with TRBJ1-1; D not resolved. The CDR3 runs 15 residues. Trimming left V 4 bases short and J 1 base short, with 13 bases between. Per the germline V gene, CDR1 is KGHSH and CDR2 is LQKENI. CDR3 in amino acids: CASSQREWRNTEAFF. The DNA for the CDR3 is TGTGCCAGCTCACAGCGTGAGTGGAGGAACACTGAAGCTTTCTTT.

V and J are TRBV5-1 and TRBJ2-7; 9 nucleotides match TRBD2. Germline CDR1 is SGHRS and CDR2 is YFSETQ. The CDR3 spans 15 residues. V was clipped by 7 bases and J by 0 bases; unmatched bases: 8. The CDR3 bases are TGCGCCAGCTCGACTACGGGACTAGCCTCCTACGAGCAGTACTTC. This codes for CASSTTGLASYEQYF. Drawing the rest from reference TRBV5-1 and TRBJ2-7, the complete variable domain is KAGVTQTPRYLIKTRGQQVTLSCSPISGHRSVSWYQQTPGQGLQFLFEYFSETQRNKGNFPGRFSGRQFSNSRSEMNVSTLELGDSALYLCASSTTGLASYEQYFGPGTRLTVT.

In its sample, this clone was seen a few times. The CDR3 region has the DNA TGCGCCAGCAGCTTGTACAGGGGTAACACTGAAGCTTTCTTT. Encoded protein: CASSLYRGNTEAFF. V usage is TRBV5-1 and J usage is TRBJ1-1, with TRBD1 identical over 7 bases. Germline V lookup: CDR1 SGHRS, CDR2 YFSETQ. The V gene end was trimmed by 1 base and the J gene end by 2 bases; junction bases not matched to a gene: 2. The CDR3 consists of 14 residues.

Regarding this clone: Other DNA sequences in this specimen translate into the identical CDR3. The chain is built from TRBV5-6 and TRBJ2-7; possibly TRBD1 for D (5 bases). Germline CDR1 reads SGHDT; CDR2 reads YYEEEE. The CDR3 length is 14 residues. The V gene lost 4 bases and the J gene lost 2 bases, with 13 bases spanning the gap. This CDR3 reads CASSRSTDTYEQYF. CDR3 nucleotides: TGTGCCAGCAGCCGATCGACAGACACCTACGAGCAGTACTTC.

There are a few counts of this clone. The rearrangement links TRBV5-6 to TRBJ1-2; 7 bases fit TRBD1. The CDR3 is 12 residues long. The germline CDR1 and CDR2 sequences are SGHDT and YYEEEE. After removal of 4 bases from V and 7 bases from J, the junction contained 4 bases not matched to a gene. The CDR3 protein is CASSDRVSGYTF. The CDR3 region has the DNA TGTGCCAGCAGCGACAGGGTTTCTGGCTACACCTTC.

This clone was observed a few times. The V gene is TRBV7-6, the J gene TRBJ1-1; 7 bases match TRBD1. Germline CDR1 SGHVS, CDR2 FNYEAQ. Trimming removed 3 bases from V and 2 bases from J; junction bases left unmatched: 3. This CDR3 has 14 residues. As DNA, the CDR3 is TGTGCCAGCAGCTTGACAGGGTTCAACACTGAAGCTTTCTTT. Amino acids: CASSLTGFNTEAFF. Supplemented by reference TRBV7-6 and TRBJ1-1, the full variable domain reads GAGVSQSPRYKVTKRGQDVALRCDPISGHVSLYWYRQALGQGPEFLTYFNYEAQQDKSGLPNDRFSAERPEGSISTLTIQRTEQRDSAMYRCASSLTGFNTEAFFGQGTRLTVV.

This clone occurred a few times. The chain couples TRBV6-6 to TRBJ2-7; 8 nucleotides align to TRBD2. Germline lookup yields CDR1 MNHNY and CDR2 SVGAGI (reference sequence). The V and J ends lost 6 bases and 0 bases, in that order; junction bases with no gene match: 4. CDR3 length equals 14 residues. CDR3 nucleotides: TGTGCCAGCAGGGGACTAGTAGGCTCCTACGAGCAGTACTTC. Its translation: CASRGLVGSYEQYF.

This clone was recorded a few times. The rearrangement links TRBV10-1 to TRBJ2-5, with TRBD1 matching over 9 bases. V was pared by 4 bases and J by 11 bases, with 5 bases of the junction left unmatched. Per germline, CDR1 WNHNN and CDR2 SYGVQD (reference sequence). This CDR3 is built from 12 residues. The CDR3 DNA reads TGCGCCAGCAGTGGAACAGGGGGCAAGCAGTACTTC. Translation: CASSGTGGKQYF.

This clone was counted between two and nine times. The rearrangement links TRBV5-1 to TRBJ1-1, with TRBD1 as a possible D gene (6 bases). CDR1 is SGHRS and CDR2 is YFSETQ in the germline V gene. Trimming cost V 4 bases and J 0 bases, with 19 bases left between them. This CDR3 contains 17 residues. CDR3 sequence: CASSLGGGQALNTEAFF. The CDR3 nucleotides read TGCGCCAGCAGCCTGGGCGGGGGGCAAGCGCTGAACACTGAAGCTTTCTTT.

This clone was counted only a few times. One junction end does not reproduce the germline sequence, and a read error may be involved. V and J are TRBV6-1 and TRBJ2-5; D may be TRBD1 (5 bases). The CDR3 has 13 residues. Germline V gene sequence: CDR1 MNHNS, CDR2 SASEGT. Here the CDR3 reads CASSEVPGQGMDF. CDR3 coding DNA: TGTGCCAGCAGTGAAGTACCGGGTCAGGGCATGGACTTC.

There are a few counts of this clone. The chain couples TRBV6-5 to TRBJ2-5; a possible D gene is TRBD2 (6 bases). The DNA end is more similar to TRBJ2-7, so the J call may be wrong. CDR1 MNHEY and CDR2 SVGAGI come from the germline V gene. CDR3 length: 14 amino acids. CDR3 nucleotide sequence: TGTGCCAGCAGTCGTGGACTACAAGCCTACGAGCAGTACTTC. The encoded protein is CASSRGLQAYEQYF.

In its sample, this clone was seen a few times. V usage is TRBV9 and J usage is TRBJ2-2; 9 bases are shared with TRBD2. In germline, CDR1 is SGDLS, CDR2 YYNGEE. This CDR3 spans 16 amino acids. The ends lost 0 bases at V and 7 bases at J; junction bases unmatched: 7. The CDR3 loop reads CASSVGLAGDVGELFF. CDR3 bases: TGTGCCAGCAGCGTAGGTTTAGCGGGAGATGTCGGGGAGCTGTTTTTT.

V is TRBV11-3 and J is TRBJ2-1; D is perhaps TRBD1 (7 bases). Germline V lookup: CDR1 SGHNT, CDR2 YENEEA. This CDR3 contains 18 residues. With 0 bases removed from V and 7 bases from J, the gap between germline ends came to 22 bases. CDR3 nucleotides: TGTGCCAGCAGCTTAGATCAGGGGGGAAGTAGCACAACAAATGAGCAGTTCTTC. Protein product: CASSLDQGGSSTTNEQFF.

This clone was seen only a few times. V usage is TRBV28 and J usage is TRBJ2-5; 7 positions match TRBD1. This CDR3 spans 14 amino acids. V lost 5 bases to trimming and J lost 2 bases; unmatched junction nucleotides: 5. Germline CDR1 MDHEN, CDR2 SYDVKM. The CDR3 reads CASSRGQQQETQYF. In DNA form, the CDR3 reads TGTGCCAGCAGTCGGGGACAGCAGCAAGAGACCCAGTACTTC.

This clone was counted between two and nine times. The CDR3 spells CATSRLYNEQFF. In DNA, the CDR3 is TGTGCCACCAGCAGGCTATACAATGAGCAGTTCTTC. The V call is TRBV15, the J call TRBJ2-1; D is unresolved. In germline, CDR1 is LNHNV, CDR2 YYDKDF (reference sequence). Trimming took 3 bases from V and 4 from J, leaving 4 bases between them. This CDR3 comprises 12 residues.

This clone occurred once. For the CDR3, the DNA is TGTGCCAGCAGCCCAGGGCTTACTAACTATGGCTACACCTTC. Translated, it gives CASSPGLTNYGYTF. The chain couples TRBV11-2 to TRBJ1-2; tentatively, D is TRBD1 (5 bases). Looked up from germline, CDR1 is SGHAT and CDR2 is FQNNGV. Deletions cut 5 bases from V and 0 bases from J, with 10 bases between. The CDR3 runs 14 residues. The whole variable domain, remainder taken from reference TRBV11-2 and TRBJ1-2, is EAGVAQSPRYKIIEKRQSVAFWCNPISGHATLYWYQQILGQGPKLLIQFQNNGVVDDSQLPKDRFSAERLKGVDSTLKIQPAKLEDSAVYLCASSPGLTNYGYTFGSGTRLTVV.

V is TRBV6-5 and J is TRBJ2-7, with unresolved D. The CDR3 extends over 15 amino acids. Looked up from germline, CDR1 is MNHEY and CDR2 is SVGAGI. With 0 bases removed from V and 0 bases from J, the gap between germline ends came to 9 bases. The CDR3 sequence: CASSYSSAPSYEQYF. The DNA for the CDR3 is TGTGCCAGCAGTTACTCAAGCGCCCCCTCCTACGAGCAGTACTTC.

This chain joins TRBV7-2 and TRBJ1-1, with D possibly TRBD1 on 5 matching bases. Trimming shortened V by 6 bases and J by 1 base, and 12 bases separated the two germline ends. The CDR3 length is 14 residues. Germline V CDR1 and CDR2: SGHTA, FQGNSA. The CDR3 protein is CASRRDEANTEAFF. The CDR3 DNA reads TGTGCCAGCAGGCGGGACGAAGCGAACACTGAAGCTTTCTTT.

This chain connects TRBV6-5 to TRBJ2-2; 13 bases line up with TRBD2. The CDR3 extends over 16 amino acids. V shed 4 bases and J 3 bases; nucleotides not matched to a gene: 2. Germline V gene lookup returns CDR1 MNHEY and CDR2 SVGAGI. The CDR3: CASSFGLAGDTGELFF. As DNA, the CDR3 is TGTGCCAGCAGTTTCGGACTAGCGGGAGACACCGGGGAGCTGTTTTTT.

The chain is built from TRBV28 and TRBJ2-7; maybe TRBD2 (6 bases). The V gene lost 2 bases and the J gene lost 9 bases, with 11 bases spanning the gap. The germline V gene has CDR1 MDHEN and CDR2 SYDVKM. The CDR3 runs 12 residues. The CDR3 protein is CASSLGQRAQYF. The CDR3 coding sequence is TGTGCCAGCAGTTTAGGGCAGCGGGCGCAGTACTTC.

This clone was detected a few times. The chain links TRBV5-1 to TRBJ1-1; D is possibly TRBD1 (6 bases). CDR3 length equals 14 residues. Germline V gene sequence: CDR1 SGHRS, CDR2 YFSETQ. With 3 bases removed from V and 1 base from J, the gap between germline ends came to 10 bases. CDR3 DNA sequence: TGCGCCAGCAGCTCCTTGGACAGGAACACTGAAGCTTTCTTT. It is translated as CASSSLDRNTEAFF.

The rearrangement uses TRBV7-9 and TRBJ2-2, with 8 bases fitting TRBD2. The CDR3 runs 16 residues. The V gene's germline CDR1 is SEHNR and CDR2 FQNEAQ (reference sequence). After removal of 5 bases from V and 4 bases from J, the junction contained 9 bases not matched to a gene. The CDR3 sequence is CASSPSSGIGTGELFF. In DNA, the CDR3 is TGTGCCAGCAGCCCCAGTAGCGGGATCGGCACCGGGGAGCTGTTTTTT.

The chain combines TRBV30 with TRBJ1-2, with a tentative D call TRBD1 (5 bases). Germline V gene lookup returns CDR1 GTSNPN and CDR2 SVGIG (reference sequence). Between the trimmed V and J ends, which lost 5 bases and 6 bases, there was a span of 13 bases. The CDR3 is 12 residues long. CDR3 region: CAWEGTSDGYTF. As DNA, the CDR3 is TGTGCCTGGGAGGGGACTTCGGATGGCTACACCTTC.